This record concerns one T cell receptor beta chain sequence. The data are from a study of blood T cell repertoires in COVID-19. Study-level information: The study drew acute and convalescent COVID-19 samples from the United States, Italy and Spain.

Assay: immunoSEQ multiplex PCR; the TCRdb copy retains only in-frame clones and omits some. The sample has about 160,000 clones, over 80% seen once. Patients in Seattle were enrolled during active infection, then followed longitudinally. Losses at the gene ends were 6 bases for V and 12 bases for J; bases not matched to a gene: 14. CDR3 length equals 15 residues. CDR1 LNHDA and CDR2 SQIVND come from the germline V gene (reference sequence). Sample: peripheral blood. The V gene is TRBV19, the J gene TRBJ1-6, with 7 bases fitting TRBD1. This receptor was identified in a young man with COVID-19, enrolled during active disease. The CDR3 bases are TGTGCCAGTAGCGAGAAGGGGGCCCCGTGGGGACCCCTCCACTTT. Amino acid sequence: CASSEKGAPWGPLHF.